These T cell receptor beta chains were read from a single sample in a study of cytomegalovirus exposure and HLA in healthy donors. TCRdb keeps only in-frame clones here, not all; method: immunoSEQ multiplex PCR. In the table there are 100,000 or so clones, 77% of which are singletons. Sample: PBMCs. These receptors were collected from a male donor in good health and CMV-seropositive. Both conserved end residues are part of each CDR3. The order of the fields is clone size, J gene, V gene, D gene, CDR3 DNA, CDR3 protein. A D gene is named only where the DNA matches it firmly. A clone size is listed for some rows: how often the clone was seen (once, few, many), or a class if it is expanded.

once,TRBJ2-7,TRBV11-2,.,TGTGCCAGCAGCGAAAGCGGGCCCGGCGAGCAGTACTTC,CASSESGPGEQYF
.,TRBJ1-2,TRBV9,.,TGTGCCAGCAGCTCTAATCTGGGCTACACCTTC,CASSSNLGYTF
.,TRBJ2-7,TRBV5-3,.,TGTGCCAGAAGCTTAAGGGCTCAGGGATTGCACTACGAGCAGTACTTC,CARSLRAQGLHYEQYF
few,TRBJ2-1,TRBV18,TRBD2,TGTGCCAGCTCAAAGGGGTCGGGACTAGCGTCCAATGAGCAGTTCTTC,CASSKGSGLASNEQFF
.,TRBJ2-3,TRBV11-2,.,TGTGCCAGCAGCTTAGGTTGGGCAACAAACACAGATACGCAGTATTTT,CASSLGWATNTDTQYF
few,TRBJ2-7,TRBV7-8,.,TGTGCCAGCAGCCCCCCCGGAACTCTCATACGAGGGCAGTACTTC,CASSPPGTLIRGQYF
.,TRBJ2-5,TRBV7-2,.,TGTGCCAGCAGCTTAGCAGGGGGTTGGGGAACGACCCAGTACTTC,CASSLAGGWGTTQYF
.,TRBJ2-3,TRBV9,TRBD2,TGTGCCAGCAGCGTAAGGGGAGCGGGAGGGACAGATACGCAGTATTTT,CASSVRGAGGTDTQYF
.,TRBJ1-2,TRBV7-9,.,TGTTCCGGCTTACAGGGCTCAGGTGGCTACACCTTC,CSGLQGSGGYTF
.,TRBJ2-3,TRBV4-2,.,TGTGCCAGCAGCCAAGCGACAGGTAGCACAGATACGCAGTATTTT,CASSQATGSTDTQYF
.,TRBJ2-5,TRBV4-3,.,TGCGCCAGCAGCCAAGATGGGGGGACAGTAGAGACCCAGTACTTC,CASSQDGGTVETQYF
.,TRBJ1-2,TRBV5-1,.,TGCGCCAGCAGCATAGACAGCTATGGCTACACCTTC,CASSIDSYGYTF
.,TRBJ2-1,TRBV20-1,TRBD1,TGCAGTGCGGGACAGGGGGATGAGCAGTTCTTC,CSAGQGDEQFF
once,TRBJ1-1,TRBV7-8,.,TGTGCCAGCAGCCCGACAGCCAACATGAACACTGAAGCTTTCTTT,CASSPTANMNTEAFF
.,TRBJ2-1,TRBV9,.,TGTGCCAGCAGCGTAGCCGCCGAGCTAGGCACCGAGCAGTTCTTC,CASSVAAELGTEQFF
once,TRBJ2-5,TRBV11-3,.,TGTGCCAGCAGCCCCGGTCGCGTGGCGGAGGAGACCCAGTACTTC,CASSPGRVAEETQYF
.,TRBJ1-2,TRBV4-1,.,TGCGCCAGCAGGCAGCCGGGGTATGGCTACACCTTC,CASRQPGYGYTF
once,TRBJ2-4,TRBV7-2,TRBD2,TGTGCCAGCAGCTTAGGGCGGAGCGGGAGGCCCCACATTCAGTACTTC,CASSLGRSGRPHIQYF
.,TRBJ2-1,TRBV6-5,TRBD2,TGTGCCAGCAGTTACTTGGGACTAGCGGGAGGGAAGCAGTTCTTC,CASSYLGLAGGKQFF
few,TRBJ1-5,TRBV2,.,TGTGCCAGCAGTGATTTTGCAGGGGGCAATCAGCCCCAGCATTTT,CASSDFAGGNQPQHF
.,TRBJ2-7,TRBV7-8,.,TGTGCCAGCAGCCCTACTAGGATGCGGCTGGGCGAGCAGTACTTC,CASSPTRMRLGEQYF
few,TRBJ1-2,TRBV27,TRBD1,TGTGCCAGCAAACCCCGACGGGACAGGGGGTTTTTCTATGGCTACACCTTC,CASKPRRDRGFFYGYTF
.,TRBJ2-7,TRBV29-1,.,TGCAGCGTTAACTTCTCCTACGAGCAGTACTTC,CSVNFSYEQYF
.,TRBJ1-2,TRBV27,.,TGTGCCAGCAGTTTATCAGGGGTTTCCTATGGCTACACCTTC,CASSLSGVSYGYTF
.,TRBJ2-2,TRBV9,.,TGTGCCAGCAGCGTAGTAGGACAAGCTTTCGGGGAGCTGTTTTTT,CASSVVGQAFGELFF
.,TRBJ2-7,TRBV29-1,TRBD2,TGCAGCGTTCGGACTAGCGGCTTTAGCTCCTACGAGCAGTACTTC,CSVRTSGFSSYEQYF
few,TRBJ1-5,TRBV27,TRBD1,TGTGCCAGCAGCTTCGACAGGGTCCAGCCCCAGCATTTT,CASSFDRVQPQHF
.,TRBJ2-5,TRBV7-2,.,TGTGCCAGCAGCTTAGCGCCTGATAGAGAGACCCAGTACTTC,CASSLAPDRETQYF
.,TRBJ1-2,TRBV5-5,.,TGTGCCAGCAGCCAATCGGGAGGATCTAACTATGGCTACACCTTC,CASSQSGGSNYGYTF
.,TRBJ2-7,TRBV4-1,TRBD2,TGCGCCAGCAGCCAAGTAGGAAAACTAGCGGGAGCTGGGGAGCAGTACTTC,CASSQVGKLAGAGEQYF
.,TRBJ2-7,TRBV6-5,.,TGTGCCAGCAGTTACCGTCAGGCGGGCGGATACGAGCAGTACTTC,CASSYRQAGGYEQYF
.,TRBJ1-1,TRBV25-1,TRBD1,TGTGCCAGCAGTGCGGACAGGGCGAACACTGAAGCTTTCTTT,CASSADRANTEAFF
.,TRBJ2-1,TRBV9,.,TGTGCCAGCAGCGTAGGTGGAGAGGGGGACCCCAAGGGCAATGAGCAGTTCTTC,CASSVGGEGDPKGNEQFF
.,TRBJ1-5,TRBV28,.,TGTGCCAGCAGTTCAGTCAATCAGCCCCAGCATTTT,CASSSVNQPQHF
.,TRBJ2-3,TRBV7-9,TRBD2,TGTTCCAGCAGCTCGATAGCGGGAGGCTTCACAGATACGCAGTATTTT,CSSSSIAGGFTDTQYF
.,TRBJ2-1,TRBV4-3,.,TGCGCCAGCAGCCAAGATCTGGGAGCTGGCGAGCAGTTCTTC,CASSQDLGAGEQFF
once,TRBJ2-7,TRBV5-1,TRBD1,TGCGCCAGCAGCTTTTGGGGATATCAGGGGGCTTCAGACGAGCAGTACTTC,CASSFWGYQGASDEQYF
.,TRBJ2-7,TRBV7-2,.,TGTGCCAGCAGCTTCGGGGGCTCCTACGAGCAGTACTTC,CASSFGGSYEQYF
.,TRBJ2-3,TRBV7-2,TRBD2,TGTGCCAGCAGCTGGGGGAGAGCGGGAGGAGATACGCAGTATTTT,CASSWGRAGGDTQYF
.,TRBJ1-4,TRBV27,.,TGTGCCAGCAGTTTCCAACGCTCAGGGGATGAAAAACTGTTTTTT,CASSFQRSGDEKLFF
.,TRBJ2-3,TRBV27,TRBD2,TGTGCCAGCAGGAGGACTAGCGGGTCAGATACGCAGTATTTT,CASRRTSGSDTQYF
.,TRBJ1-4,TRBV5-1,.,TGCGCCAGCAGCTCGGTTGGGGGGTATAATGAAAAACTGTTTTTT,CASSSVGGYNEKLFF
.,TRBJ2-7,TRBV5-1,.,TGCGCCAGCAGCTTGCTAGCCCCCTACGAGCAGTACTTC,CASSLLAPYEQYF
.,TRBJ2-2,TRBV15,.,TGTGCCACCAGCAGAGCTAGCAATGAGAAGCTGTTTTTT,CATSRASNEKLFF
.,TRBJ2-2,TRBV5-8,.,TGTGCCAGCAGCTTCCTGAGGGTTACGAACACCGGGGAGCTGTTTTTT,CASSFLRVTNTGELFF
.,TRBJ2-4,TRBV28,.,TGTGCCAGCAGTAGAGGCGGAGGGGTAGCCAAAAACATTCAGTACTTC,CASSRGGGVAKNIQYF
.,TRBJ2-2,TRBV19,TRBD1,TGTGCCAGTAGATCCGGACAGGTCAACACCGGGGAGCTGTTTTTT,CASRSGQVNTGELFF
.,TRBJ2-3,TRBV7-2,.,TGTGCCAGCAGCTTAGCGGTCACAAGAGATACGCAGTATTTT,CASSLAVTRDTQYF
.,TRBJ2-7,TRBV7-2,TRBD2,TGTGCCAGCAGCTTACGTTTAGCGGGGACCTACGAGCAGTACTTC,CASSLRLAGTYEQYF
few,TRBJ2-3,TRBV10-3,.,TGTGCCATCAGCGAACCTTCAGGCACAGATACGCAGTATTTT,CAISEPSGTDTQYF